These 13 T cell receptor beta chains were all obtained from the same sample, sequenced in a study of T cells in Graves' hyperthyroidism and ophthalmopathy. From RNA transcripts, TCR beta CDR3 regions were amplified. HTBI primers were the set used in a first-round RT-PCR of the TCR CDR3. TCRdb recomputed calls from the multiplex PCR reads with MiXCR, one row per CDR3 protein. Of around 620,000 distinct CDR3 sequences in the sample, 14% were seen once. The sample was blood. These receptors originate from a woman between 18 and 29 years old with Graves' ophthalmopathy.

The V and J genes are TRBV30 and TRBJ2-7; 9 bases agree with TRBD1. The length of the CDR3 is 15 residues. Germline loops: CDR1 GTSNPN, CDR2 SVGIG (reference sequence). V was pared by 1 base and J by 5 bases, with 9 bases of the junction left unmatched. CDR3 coding DNA: TGTGCCTGGAGTGCTCTCCCGGGACAGGGACACGAGCAGTACTTC. It specifies CAWSALPGQGHEQYF.

This clonotype was counted ten times or more. The chain uses TRBV7-9 and TRBJ1-4, with D possibly matching TRBD1 (6 bases). The CDR3 is 14 residues long. V shed 4 bases and J shed 5 bases, with 11 bases lying between them. Per the germline V gene, CDR1 is SEHNR and CDR2 is FQNEAQ (reference sequence). CDR3 sequence: CASSSTGKNEKLFF. DNA of the CDR3: TGTGCCAGCAGCTCAACAGGGAAAAATGAAAAACTGTTTTTT.

This clonotype was counted between two and nine times. An end of the junction differs from the germline gene, which may be a read error. The chain has TRBV7-9 and TRBJ1-3; D uncertain. The CDR3 length is 15 residues. Per the germline V gene, CDR1 is SEHNR and CDR2 is FQNEAQ (reference sequence). The DNA of the CDR3 is TGTGCCAGCAGCCGTGACGGAAGCTCTGGAAGCACCATATATTTT. Translated, it gives CASSRDGSSGSTIYF.

This clonotype was counted at least ten times. This chain uses TRBV7-2 with TRBJ2-1, with 7 bases lining up with TRBD2. This CDR3 has 19 amino acids. Per the germline V gene, CDR1 is SGHTA and CDR2 is FQGNSA. Trimming at V came to 0 bases and at J to 5 bases, leaving 16 bases not matched to a gene. The chain's CDR3 is CASSLAWVAGRLRNNEQFF. For the CDR3, the DNA is TGTGCCAGCAGCTTAGCGTGGGTAGCGGGTCGCTTGAGAAACAATGAGCAGTTCTTC.

This clonotype showed up many times. The chain recombines TRBV27 with TRBJ1-1; a weak D match, TRBD1 (5 bases). V gave up 4 bases and J gave up 1 base, with 7 bases separating them. The CDR3 loop spans 13 amino acids. CDR1 MNHEY and CDR2 SMNVEV come from the germline V gene (reference sequence). CDR3 DNA: TGTGCCAGCAGTTGGGGGAAGAACACTGAAGCTTTCTTT. Protein sequence: CASSWGKNTEAFF.

There are many counts of this clonotype. V is TRBV2 and J is TRBJ1-1; tentatively, D is TRBD1 (6 bases). Germline loops: CDR1 SNHLY, CDR2 FYNNEI. The CDR3 contains 14 residues. V shed 8 bases and J shed 5 bases, with 18 bases lying between them. CDR3 bases: TGTGCCAGCCGGGGGGTTAACCAGGGGACTGAAGCTTTCTTT. It is translated as CASRGVNQGTEAFF.

This clonotype was counted only a few times. V gene TRBV18 combines with J gene TRBJ1-5; perhaps TRBD1 as D (5 bases). From germline, CDR1 is KGHSH and CDR2 LQKENI. The CDR3 contains 13 residues. V lost 5 bases and J 4 bases, leaving 9 bases between the germline ends. The CDR3 sequence is CASSEQANQPQHF. The CDR3 DNA reads TGTGCCAGCTCAGAACAGGCTAATCAGCCCCAGCATTTT.

This clonotype has ten or more counts. The V and J genes are TRBV3-1 and TRBJ2-3, with D uncertain. The CDR3 extends over 20 amino acids. Germline V lookup: CDR1 LGHDT, CDR2 YNNKEL (reference sequence). V lost 1 base to trimming and J lost 2 bases, with 25 bases between them. The CDR3 loop reads CASSQGYTRGEQISTDTQYF. CDR3 coding DNA: TGTGCCAGCAGCCAAGGGTACACCCGAGGCGAACAAATTTCCACAGATACGCAGTATTTT.

This rearrangement joins TRBV3-1 to TRBJ1-2; D uncertain. CDR3 length equals 12 residues. Germline values: CDR1 LGHDT, CDR2 YNNKEL (reference sequence). V shed 3 bases and J shed 8 bases, with 10 bases lying between them. The chain's CDR3 is CASSQAGRGYTF. As DNA, the CDR3 is TGTGCCAGCAGCCAGGCTGGTAGGGGCTACACCTTC. The full variable domain, its missing parts supplied by reference TRBV3-1 and TRBJ1-2, is DTAVSQTPKYLVTQMGNDKSIKCEQNLGHDTMYWYKQDSKKFLKIMFSYNNKELIINETVPNRFSPKSPDKAHLNLHINSLELGDSAVYFCASSQAGRGYTFGSGTRLTVV.

This clonotype has a count of ten or more. The chain combines TRBV6-1 with TRBJ2-5; TRBD1 matches 9 bases. Germline V gives CDR1 MNHNS, CDR2 SASEGT. The CDR3 length is 13 residues. Trimming at V came to 6 bases and at J to 1 base, leaving 0 bases not matched to a gene. The CDR3 DNA reads as TGTGCCAGCAGGGACAGGGGCCAAGAGACCCAGTACTTC. Translation: CASRDRGQETQYF.

This clonotype was seen repeatedly, ten times or more. The chain combines TRBV27 with TRBJ2-7, with TRBD1 matching over 7 bases. J gave up 3 bases and V 3 bases, and 5 bases lay outside the gene matches. The CDR3 has 14 residues. CDR1 is MNHEY and CDR2 is SMNVEV in the germline V gene (reference sequence). The CDR3 sequence: CASSFKGAYYEQYF. The CDR3, as DNA: TGTGCCAGCAGTTTCAAGGGGGCCTACTACGAGCAGTACTTC.

This clonotype was counted ten times or more. The chain uses TRBV7-9 and TRBJ1-1; the D gene is possibly TRBD1 (6 bases). V was pared by 5 bases and J by 5 bases, with 15 bases between. CDR3 length equals 14 residues. CDR1 and CDR2 from the germline V gene are SEHNR and FQNEAQ (reference sequence). This chain's CDR3 is CASSDPQGRTEAFF. The CDR3 DNA reads as TGTGCCAGCAGCGATCCCCAGGGGAGGACTGAAGCTTTCTTT.

This clonotype was counted a single time. A clone one base away is much larger, so this may be a read error. The chain combines TRBV7-9 with TRBJ2-1; 14 nucleotides align to TRBD2. The CDR3 totals 21 residues. From germline, CDR1 is SEHNR and CDR2 FQNEAQ (reference sequence). The CDR3 sequence: CAGSSITGTSGRGGLNNEQFF. The CDR3 DNA reads TGTGCCGGCAGCTCCATCACCGGGACTAGCGGGAGAGGCGGTCTTAACAATGAGCAGTTCTTC.